Given below is one T cell receptor beta chain in context. Its antigen is unidentified. The data stem from a study of cytomegalovirus exposure and HLA in healthy donors. This CDR3 is 18 amino acids long. V shed 4 bases and J 7 bases; nucleotides not matched to a gene: 18. Germline lookup yields CDR1 SGHRS and CDR2 YFSETQ. Study results and limitations: Most sequenced TCRs were rare (though some public TCRs occurred in many donors). The classifier was said to identify cytomegalovirus status with high specificity and sensitivity. Testing in vitro showed three CMV-associated chains specific for CMV antigens.

Using immunoSEQ multiplex PCR, the repertoire was profiled, and TCRdb retains in-frame clones only, with some absent. Of 200,000 to 250,000 clones listed, around 87% were seen once; the top ten hold 2%. The receptor's source is a woman in her late teens or twenties in good health and CMV-seropositive. Sequencing was done on a sample of PBMCs. The J gene is TRBJ1-1, the V gene TRBV5-1; 11 positions agree with TRBD1. The DNA of the CDR3 is TGCGCCAGCAGCCCACCGGGTCGGGGAGTCGGGACAGGGGGTGAAGCTTTCTTT. Amino acid sequence: CASSPPGRGVGTGGEAFF.